Listed below are T cell receptor beta chains from one sample, sequenced in a study of identical twins. TCRdb re-called the 5' RACE reads through MiXCR, storing one row per CDR3 protein. The sample contains 200,000 to 300,000 distinct CDR3 sequences, about 10% of which appear only once. Sample: memory T cells sorted from blood. These receptors were obtained from a man over 45 in good health. CDR3s include the opening cysteine and the closing phenylalanine or tryptophan.

TRBJ1-2,TRBV10-3,CAISSDRNYGYTF
TRBJ1-5,TRBV20-1,CSALQGEQPQHF
TRBJ2-2,TRBV27,CASRRIGTGELFF
TRBJ1-1,TRBV10-3,CAISVTGTGPTEAFF
TRBJ2-3,TRBV10-1,CASSDLPGLAVDTQYF
TRBJ1-5,TRBV29-1,CSVGPGGSGPQHF
TRBJ2-3,TRBV7-6,CASSFRTGVGTDTQYF
TRBJ2-1,TRBV14,CASSQTGVSYNEQFF
TRBJ2-5,TRBV12-3/TRBV12-4,CANKAGEETQYF
TRBJ2-3,TRBV4-3,CASSQQESTQYF
TRBJ2-2,TRBV30,CAWSIAGGVLGELFF
TRBJ1-5,TRBV20-1,CSARPNWDRGTRNQPQHF
TRBJ2-7,TRBV28,CASSFASFEQYF
TRBJ2-1,TRBV5-1,CASSLGGEGGSSYNEQFF
TRBJ1-4,TRBV12-3/TRBV12-4,CASSLWGGEKLFF
TRBJ1-1,TRBV6-2/TRBV6-3,CASRTYTEAFF
TRBJ1-2,TRBV5-1,CASRPRDYGYTF
TRBJ2-7,TRBV7-9,CASRGRDHEQYF
TRBJ2-2,TRBV6-5,CASSYLRDTGELFF
TRBJ2-6,TRBV7-8,CASSPPRGGRSGANVLTF